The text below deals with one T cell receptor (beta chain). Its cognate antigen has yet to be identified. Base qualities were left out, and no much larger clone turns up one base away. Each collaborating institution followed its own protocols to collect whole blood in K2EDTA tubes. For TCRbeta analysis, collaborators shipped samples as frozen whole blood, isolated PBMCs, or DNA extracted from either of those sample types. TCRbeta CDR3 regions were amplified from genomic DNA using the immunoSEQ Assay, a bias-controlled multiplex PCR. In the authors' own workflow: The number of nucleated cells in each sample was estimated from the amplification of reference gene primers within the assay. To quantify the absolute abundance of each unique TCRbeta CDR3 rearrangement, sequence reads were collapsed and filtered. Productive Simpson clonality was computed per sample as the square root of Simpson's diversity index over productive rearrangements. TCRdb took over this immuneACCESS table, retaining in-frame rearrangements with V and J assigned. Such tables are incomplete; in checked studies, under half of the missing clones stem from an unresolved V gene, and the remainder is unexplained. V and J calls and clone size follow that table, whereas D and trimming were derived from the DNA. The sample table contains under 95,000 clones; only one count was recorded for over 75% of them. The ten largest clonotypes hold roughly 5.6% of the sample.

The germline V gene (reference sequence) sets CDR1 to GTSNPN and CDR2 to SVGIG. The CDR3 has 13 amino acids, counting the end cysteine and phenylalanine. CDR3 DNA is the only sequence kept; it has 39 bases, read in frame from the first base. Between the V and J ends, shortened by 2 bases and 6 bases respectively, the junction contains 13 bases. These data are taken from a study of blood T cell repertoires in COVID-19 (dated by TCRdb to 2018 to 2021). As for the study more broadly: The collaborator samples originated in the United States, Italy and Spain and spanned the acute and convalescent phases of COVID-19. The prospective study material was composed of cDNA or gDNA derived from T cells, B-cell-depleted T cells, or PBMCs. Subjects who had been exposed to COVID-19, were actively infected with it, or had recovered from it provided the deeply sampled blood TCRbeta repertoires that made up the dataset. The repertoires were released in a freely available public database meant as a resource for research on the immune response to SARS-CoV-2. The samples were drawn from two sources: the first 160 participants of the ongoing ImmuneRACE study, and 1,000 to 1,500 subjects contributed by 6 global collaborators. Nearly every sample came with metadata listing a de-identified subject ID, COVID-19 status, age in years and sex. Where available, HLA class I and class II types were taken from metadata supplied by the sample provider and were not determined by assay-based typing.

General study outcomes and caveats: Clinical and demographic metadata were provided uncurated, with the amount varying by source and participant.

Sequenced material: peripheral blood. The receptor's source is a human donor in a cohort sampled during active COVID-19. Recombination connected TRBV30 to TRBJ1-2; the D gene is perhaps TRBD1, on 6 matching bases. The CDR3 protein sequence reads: CAWSIGGGHGYTF. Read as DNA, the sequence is TGTGCCTGGAGTATCGGGGGGGGCCATGGCTACACCTTC.